Listed below are T cell receptor beta chains from one sample, sequenced in a study of response to subunit inactivated influenza vaccine. TCRdb called the RT-PCR reads again in MiXCR, with one record for every CDR3 protein. The sample has hundreds of thousands of distinct CDR3 sequences, less than 10% seen once. The sample in question was PBMCs from blood, obtained around 2 years after vaccination. These TCRs come from a man between 45 and 75 years old who received an inactivated influenza vaccine. Each CDR3 is given with its conserved first and last residue. The D gene is left open where the match is weak. The listing skips clone size in some rows; elsewhere it reads once, few, many or a size class.

j_call: TRBJ2-1; cdr3_length: 20; v_call: TRBV28; d_call: TRBD1; clone_size: few; cdr3_nt: TGTGCCAGCAGTTTTTCTCTCTCGGGTCGGGACAGGGGCTCCTACAATGAGCAGTTCTTC; cdr3_aa: CASSFSLSGRDRGSYNEQFF
j_call: TRBJ2-7; cdr3_length: 12; v_call: TRBV28; d_call: TRBD2; clone_size: few; cdr3_nt: TGTGCCAGCAGGACTCTAGCGGGAGAGGTAGGGTTC; cdr3_aa: CASRTLAGEVGF
j_call: TRBJ2-5; cdr3_length: 15; v_call: TRBV18; d_call: NA; clone_size: NA; cdr3_nt: TGTGCCAGCTCACCACCTGCCGGCCCCGGAGAGACCCAGTACTTC; cdr3_aa: CASSPPAGPGETQYF
j_call: TRBJ2-3; cdr3_length: 16; v_call: TRBV5-1; d_call: TRBD1; clone_size: few; cdr3_nt: TGCGCCAGCAGCTCGGGACCGGGACAGGGTTCAGATACGCAGTATTTT; cdr3_aa: CASSSGPGQGSDTQYF
j_call: TRBJ2-6; cdr3_length: 16; v_call: TRBV3-1; d_call: NA; clone_size: NA; cdr3_nt: TGTGCCAGCAGCCACACCGACAGCTCTGGGGCCAACTTCCTGACTTTC; cdr3_aa: CASSHTDSSGANFLTF
j_call: TRBJ2-7; cdr3_length: 14; v_call: TRBV7-2; d_call: NA; clone_size: NA; cdr3_nt: TGTGCCAGCAGGAGGACGGGAGTGGGTTACGAGCAGTACTTC; cdr3_aa: CASRRTGVGYEQYF
j_call: TRBJ1-4; cdr3_length: 12; v_call: TRBV6-5; d_call: NA; clone_size: NA; cdr3_nt: TGTGCCAGCAGAGGGGATAATGAAAAACTGTTTTTT; cdr3_aa: CASRGDNEKLFF
j_call: TRBJ1-2; cdr3_length: 15; v_call: TRBV5-5; d_call: NA; clone_size: few; cdr3_nt: TGTGCCAGCAGCTTGGTGGAGACTGCTAACTATGGCTACACCTTC; cdr3_aa: CASSLVETANYGYTF
j_call: TRBJ1-5; cdr3_length: 14; v_call: TRBV2; d_call: NA; clone_size: NA; cdr3_nt: TGTGCCAGCACCGAGGCCAATAGCAATCAGCCCCAGCATTTT; cdr3_aa: CASTEANSNQPQHF
j_call: TRBJ1-5; cdr3_length: 14; v_call: TRBV5-1; d_call: NA; clone_size: many; cdr3_nt: TGCGCCAGCAGCTTTGGTGGAGTTGGACAGCCCCAGCATTTT; cdr3_aa: CASSFGGVGQPQHF
j_call: TRBJ1-3; cdr3_length: 16; v_call: TRBV9; d_call: TRBD1; clone_size: few; cdr3_nt: TGTGCCAGCAGCACGACAGGGTCGGTCTCTGGAAACACCATATATTTT; cdr3_aa: CASSTTGSVSGNTIYF
j_call: TRBJ1-2; cdr3_length: 16; v_call: TRBV20-1; d_call: TRBD1; clone_size: NA; cdr3_nt: TGCAGTGCAATAGGACAGGGCCCCAGGAGTGGCTATGGCTACACCTTC; cdr3_aa: CSAIGQGPRSGYGYTF
j_call: TRBJ2-7; cdr3_length: 12; v_call: TRBV10-3; d_call: NA; clone_size: many; cdr3_nt: TGTGCCATCAGTGACTGGGGCGACGAGCAGTACTTC; cdr3_aa: CAISDWGDEQYF
j_call: TRBJ2-7; cdr3_length: 14; v_call: TRBV3-1; d_call: NA; clone_size: NA; cdr3_nt: TGTGCCAGCAGCCAAGCCCGGGGGCTATACGAGCAGTACTTC; cdr3_aa: CASSQARGLYEQYF
j_call: TRBJ2-2; cdr3_length: 17; v_call: TRBV29-1; d_call: TRBD2; clone_size: few; cdr3_nt: TGCAGCGCCTCCGGGACTAGCGGGAGGAGCAGCACCGGGGAGCTGTTTTTT; cdr3_aa: CSASGTSGRSSTGELFF
j_call: TRBJ2-1; cdr3_length: 14; v_call: TRBV27; d_call: TRBD2; clone_size: NA; cdr3_nt: TGTGCCAGCAGTCTTGGCGGGGGGGACTATGAGCAGTTCTTC; cdr3_aa: CASSLGGGDYEQFF
j_call: TRBJ1-5; cdr3_length: 12; v_call: TRBV7-2; d_call: NA; clone_size: few; cdr3_nt: TGTGCCAGCAGCTTAGCGGGGGGGACCCAGCATTTT; cdr3_aa: CASSLAGGTQHF
j_call: TRBJ1-2; cdr3_length: 15; v_call: TRBV5-1; d_call: NA; clone_size: few; cdr3_nt: TGCGCCAGCAGCTTGGCCCCAGGGCAGGGTTACGGCTACACCTTC; cdr3_aa: CASSLAPGQGYGYTF
j_call: TRBJ1-4; cdr3_length: 14; v_call: TRBV4-2; d_call: NA; clone_size: few; cdr3_nt: TGTGCCAGCCGAAGGTCGGCAACTAATGAAAAACTGTTTTTT; cdr3_aa: CASRRSATNEKLFF
j_call: TRBJ2-7; cdr3_length: 13; v_call: TRBV5-1; d_call: NA; clone_size: NA; cdr3_nt: TGCGCCAGCAAGAGGACAGAGACCTACGAGCAGTACTTC; cdr3_aa: CASKRTETYEQYF
j_call: TRBJ2-1; cdr3_length: 16; v_call: TRBV7-6; d_call: TRBD2; clone_size: NA; cdr3_nt: TGTTCCAGCAGCTCGGGACTAGCGGTCTCCTACAATGAGCAGTTCTTC; cdr3_aa: CSSSSGLAVSYNEQFF
j_call: TRBJ1-1; cdr3_length: 14; v_call: TRBV5-1; d_call: TRBD1; clone_size: few; cdr3_nt: TGCGCCAGCAGCTTCACAGGGGCGAACACTGAAGCTTTCTTT; cdr3_aa: CASSFTGANTEAFF
j_call: TRBJ2-2; cdr3_length: 14; v_call: TRBV10-3; d_call: NA; clone_size: few; cdr3_nt: TGTGCCATCAGTGAGTCTCAGGGGACCGGGGAGCTGTTTTTT; cdr3_aa: CAISESQGTGELFF
j_call: TRBJ2-1; cdr3_length: 15; v_call: TRBV7-8; d_call: NA; clone_size: few; cdr3_nt: TGTGCCAGCAGCTTAGCGGGATATTCCTACAATGAGCAGTTCTTC; cdr3_aa: CASSLAGYSYNEQFF
j_call: TRBJ2-5; cdr3_length: 14; v_call: TRBV29-1; d_call: TRBD2; clone_size: few; cdr3_nt: TGCAGCGTTGGGATAGCGGGTCGCCAAGAGACCCAGTACTTC; cdr3_aa: CSVGIAGRQETQYF
j_call: TRBJ1-1; cdr3_length: 13; v_call: TRBV14; d_call: NA; clone_size: NA; cdr3_nt: TGTGCCAGCAGCCAAGATTATTGGCAGGAAGCTTTCTTT; cdr3_aa: CASSQDYWQEAFF
j_call: TRBJ1-6; cdr3_length: 14; v_call: TRBV12-3/TRBV12-4; d_call: NA; clone_size: many; cdr3_nt: TGTGCCAGCAGTCAGAGAGGCGAAGGTTCACCCCTCCACTTT; cdr3_aa: CASSQRGEGSPLHF
j_call: TRBJ2-1; cdr3_length: 16; v_call: TRBV24-1; d_call: NA; clone_size: NA; cdr3_nt: TGTGCCACCAGTGATAATAGCGCTTTAAAATACAATAAGCAGTTCTTC; cdr3_aa: CATSDNSALKYNKQFF
j_call: TRBJ1-3; cdr3_length: 14; v_call: TRBV6-1; d_call: NA; clone_size: few; cdr3_nt: TGTGCCAGCAGAGCAGGGTTCTCTGGAAACACCATATATTTT; cdr3_aa: CASRAGFSGNTIYF
j_call: TRBJ1-1; cdr3_length: 15; v_call: TRBV4-1; d_call: NA; clone_size: few; cdr3_nt: TGCGCCAGCAGCCCACTGGGACGGCTGAACACTGAAGCTTTCTTT; cdr3_aa: CASSPLGRLNTEAFF
j_call: TRBJ2-3; cdr3_length: 17; v_call: TRBV11-2; d_call: TRBD1; clone_size: few; cdr3_nt: TGTGCCAGCAGCTTTAGGAGGACAGGGGGAAGCACAGATACGCAGTATTTT; cdr3_aa: CASSFRRTGGSTDTQYF
j_call: TRBJ2-5; cdr3_length: 16; v_call: TRBV29-1; d_call: NA; clone_size: many; cdr3_nt: TGCAGCGTTGAAGATGTTCCTAGCTATTACCAAGAGACCCAGTACTTC; cdr3_aa: CSVEDVPSYYQETQYF
j_call: TRBJ2-1; cdr3_length: 12; v_call: TRBV5-1; d_call: TRBD2; clone_size: few; cdr3_nt: TGCGCCAGTAGCGGGAGGTCCAATGAGCAGTTCTTC; cdr3_aa: CASSGRSNEQFF
j_call: TRBJ1-1; cdr3_length: 13; v_call: TRBV25-1; d_call: NA; clone_size: few; cdr3_nt: TGTGCCAGCAGTGTGCAGGGGATCACTGAAGCTTTCTTT; cdr3_aa: CASSVQGITEAFF
j_call: TRBJ1-1; cdr3_length: 14; v_call: TRBV6-5; d_call: NA; clone_size: many; cdr3_nt: TGTGCCAGCAGTTACTTACAGGGGAACACTGAAGCTTTCTTT; cdr3_aa: CASSYLQGNTEAFF
j_call: TRBJ2-7; cdr3_length: 16; v_call: TRBV6-2/TRBV6-3; d_call: TRBD1; clone_size: few; cdr3_nt: TGTGCCAGCAGAACCCGAGGGCAGGGGGCCCCCTACGAGCAGTACTTC; cdr3_aa: CASRTRGQGAPYEQYF
j_call: TRBJ1-4; cdr3_length: 12; v_call: TRBV2; d_call: TRBD1; clone_size: NA; cdr3_nt: TGTGCCAGCAGAGGGACAGCTGGGAAACTGTTTTTT; cdr3_aa: CASRGTAGKLFF
j_call: TRBJ2-5; cdr3_length: 12; v_call: TRBV7-9; d_call: NA; clone_size: few; cdr3_nt: TGTGCCAGCAGCTTAAATGAGGAGACCCAGTACTTC; cdr3_aa: CASSLNEETQYF
j_call: TRBJ2-7; cdr3_length: 15; v_call: TRBV15; d_call: NA; clone_size: many; cdr3_nt: TGTGCCACCAGCAGAGATCTGGGGAACGCCTACGAGCAGTACTTC; cdr3_aa: CATSRDLGNAYEQYF
j_call: TRBJ2-1; cdr3_length: 15; v_call: TRBV18; d_call: NA; clone_size: NA; cdr3_nt: TGTGCCAGCTCACGGGACGCCGCTCCCTACAATGAGCAGTTCTTC; cdr3_aa: CASSRDAAPYNEQFF
j_call: TRBJ2-1; cdr3_length: 23; v_call: TRBV11-1; d_call: TRBD2; clone_size: few; cdr3_nt: TGTGCCAGCAGCTTAGCTGTTTCATCGGTGGCCTACGGACTAGCGGGAACCTACAATGAGCAGTTCTTC; cdr3_aa: CASSLAVSSVAYGLAGTYNEQFF
j_call: TRBJ2-3; cdr3_length: 14; v_call: TRBV12-3/TRBV12-4; d_call: NA; clone_size: NA; cdr3_nt: TGTGCCAGCAGCTATTTGTCTTTGACAGATACGCAGTATTTT; cdr3_aa: CASSYLSLTDTQYF
j_call: TRBJ1-3; cdr3_length: 15; v_call: TRBV7-2; d_call: NA; clone_size: few; cdr3_nt: TGTGCCAGCAGCTTCGACAGGACAAGGGGAAACACCATATATTTT; cdr3_aa: CASSFDRTRGNTIYF
j_call: TRBJ2-5; cdr3_length: 14; v_call: TRBV28; d_call: NA; clone_size: many; cdr3_nt: TGTGCCAGCACCACCTCGGAGTTCAAGAAGACCCAGTACTTC; cdr3_aa: CASTTSEFKKTQYF
j_call: TRBJ2-3; cdr3_length: 17; v_call: TRBV7-8; d_call: TRBD2; clone_size: NA; cdr3_nt: TGTGCCAGCAGCTTAGGATTGCTAGCGGAGTTATCAGATACGCAGTATTTT; cdr3_aa: CASSLGLLAELSDTQYF
j_call: TRBJ2-2; cdr3_length: 20; v_call: TRBV4-3; d_call: TRBD2; clone_size: once; cdr3_nt: TGCGCCAGCAGCCAAGATTGGGGGACTAGCGGGGGAGGGGACACCGGGGAGCTGTTTTTT; cdr3_aa: CASSQDWGTSGGGDTGELFF
j_call: TRBJ1-4; cdr3_length: 19; v_call: TRBV4-1; d_call: TRBD1; clone_size: NA; cdr3_nt: TGCGCCAGCAGCCACCACAGGGGGCTTGGGAGGAAACGTAATGAAAAACTGTTTTTT; cdr3_aa: CASSHHRGLGRKRNEKLFF
j_call: TRBJ1-3; cdr3_length: 19; v_call: TRBV11-2; d_call: NA; clone_size: few; cdr3_nt: TGTGCCAGCAGCTTTCAACAGCAACGCGCGGGGGTCTCTGGAAACACCATATATTTT; cdr3_aa: CASSFQQQRAGVSGNTIYF
j_call: TRBJ2-1; cdr3_length: 12; v_call: TRBV29-1; d_call: NA; clone_size: many; cdr3_nt: TGCAGCGTTGCGGGGGACTACAATGAGCAGTTCTTC; cdr3_aa: CSVAGDYNEQFF
j_call: TRBJ1-2; cdr3_length: 14; v_call: TRBV20-1; d_call: NA; clone_size: NA; cdr3_nt: TGCAGTGCTAGGCAGGGCCCGGCTAACTATGGCTACACCTTC; cdr3_aa: CSARQGPANYGYTF
j_call: TRBJ2-7; cdr3_length: 14; v_call: TRBV30; d_call: NA; clone_size: once; cdr3_nt: TGTGCCTGGAGTGCCAGTTGGGACAAAAACGAGCAGTACTTC; cdr3_aa: CAWSASWDKNEQYF
j_call: TRBJ1-6; cdr3_length: 15; v_call: TRBV6-1; d_call: NA; clone_size: NA; cdr3_nt: TGTGCCAGCAGTGACCGGGACGGGAGAAATTCACCCCTCCACTTT; cdr3_aa: CASSDRDGRNSPLHF
j_call: TRBJ1-2; cdr3_length: 13; v_call: TRBV12-3/TRBV12-4; d_call: NA; clone_size: few; cdr3_nt: TGTGCCAGCAGTTTAAAACGGGGCGGGGGCTACACCTTC; cdr3_aa: CASSLKRGGGYTF
j_call: TRBJ2-3; cdr3_length: 14; v_call: TRBV20-1; d_call: NA; clone_size: NA; cdr3_nt: TGCAGTGCTAGCGGAGCCGATAGCACAGATACGCAGTATTTT; cdr3_aa: CSASGADSTDTQYF